Following are 17 T cell receptor beta chains from one sample sequenced in a study of cytomegalovirus exposure and HLA in healthy donors. PCR was performed using 60 Vbeta and 13 Jbeta primers. Assay: immunoSEQ multiplex PCR; the TCRdb copy retains only in-frame clones and omits some. The sample holds 150,000 to 200,000 clones, approximately 75% seen once. Sequenced input: PBMCs. These receptor sequences come from a woman aged 18-29 years in good health and CMV-seronegative.

The J gene is TRBJ1-4, the V gene TRBV6-5, with 9 bases identical to TRBD1. The CDR3 runs to 16 residues. In germline, CDR1 is MNHEY, CDR2 SVGAGI. The ends lost 3 bases at V and 8 bases at J; junction bases unmatched: 10. CDR3 coding DNA: TGTGCCAGCAGTTATCGAGCCGGGACAGGGAGAGAAAAACTGTTTTTT. Translated: CASSYRAGTGREKLFF.

This clone was seen once. The CDR3 DNA sequence: TGCGCCAGCAGCCGGACCGGGACTAGCGGGGGGGTATATGAGCAGTTCTTC. It encodes CASSRTGTSGGVYEQFF. The chain recombines TRBV4-1 with TRBJ2-1; 16 nucleotides align to TRBD2. This CDR3 region has 17 residues. Germline V gene data show CDR1 as MGHRA and CDR2 as YSYEKL. With 4 bases clipped from V and 8 bases from J, the junction kept 8 bases outside the gene matches.

The V and J genes are TRBV29-1 and TRBJ2-7; possible D gene TRBD1, 6 bases. The germline V and J ends were trimmed by 6 bases and 1 base, with 16 bases remaining between them. The V gene's germline CDR1 is SQVTM and CDR2 ANQGSEA. The CDR3 has 14 residues. The CDR3 loop is CSVAQGYNSYEQYF. In DNA form, the CDR3 reads TGCAGCGTGGCCCAGGGGTATAATTCCTACGAGCAGTACTTC.

This chain links TRBV7-3 with TRBJ2-7; 11 nucleotides align to TRBD2. CDR3 size: 16 residues. V lost 4 bases to trimming and J lost 2 bases; unmatched junction nucleotides: 7. Per germline, CDR1 SGHTA and CDR2 FQGTGA. CDR3 coding DNA: TGTGCCAGCAGCTCCCTTAGCGGGAGGGCCCCCTACGAGCAGTACTTC. Translation: CASSSLSGRAPYEQYF. Full variable domain (remainder filled in from reference TRBV7-3 and TRBJ2-7): GAGVSQTPSNKVTEKGKYVELRCDPISGHTALYWYRQSLGQGPEFLIYFQGTGAADDSGLPNDRFFAVRPEGSVSTLKIQRTERGDSAVYLCASSSLSGRAPYEQYFGPGTRLTVT.

This chain joins TRBV4-1 and TRBJ1-4; 10 bases map to TRBD1. Trimming took 4 bases from V and 8 from J; bases not matched to a gene: 10. The CDR3 extends over 16 amino acids. Germline V gene sequence: CDR1 MGHRA, CDR2 YSYEKL. This CDR3 is CASSRFWTGGTEKLFF. CDR3 nucleotide sequence: TGCGCCAGCAGCCGGTTTTGGACAGGGGGGACAGAAAAACTGTTTTTT.

This chain connects TRBV7-3 to TRBJ1-1; D is perhaps TRBD1 (6 bases). Germline V CDR1 and CDR2: SGHTA, FQGTGA. The CDR3 covers 15 residues. Trimming cost V 5 bases and J 1 base, with 14 bases left between them. As DNA, the CDR3 is TGTGCCAGCAGCCGTGTGGGGGGGCAGAACACTGAAGCTTTCTTT. Encoded protein: CASSRVGGQNTEAFF.

The chain is built from TRBV11-2 and TRBJ2-2; D is ambiguous. CDR1 is SGHAT and CDR2 is FQNNGV in the germline V gene. CDR3 length: 13 residues. V was trimmed by 8 bases and J by 5 bases, leaving 12 bases between them. CDR3: CASASTGTGELFF. CDR3 coding DNA: TGTGCCAGCGCATCGACCGGGACCGGGGAGCTGTTTTTT.

This rearrangement joins TRBV6-1 to TRBJ2-3; the D gene is possibly TRBD1 (5 bases). The CDR3 is 16 residues long. V gave up 2 bases and J gave up 2 bases, with 14 bases separating them. Germline loops: CDR1 MNHNS, CDR2 SASEGT. In DNA, the CDR3 is TGTGCCAGCAGTGAACGCTTAGAAGGGGTCACAGATACGCAGTATTTT. Amino acids: CASSERLEGVTDTQYF.

The V and J genes are TRBV9 and TRBJ2-1; 7 bases line up with TRBD2. J lost 2 bases, V lost 3 bases, and 8 bases had no gene match. This CDR3 contains 16 residues. Germline V gene data show CDR1 as SGDLS and CDR2 as YYNGEE. The CDR3 region is CASSARKRGTYNEQFF. CDR3 nucleotides: TGTGCCAGCAGCGCGAGAAAGCGGGGAACCTACAATGAGCAGTTCTTC. The complete variable domain, with remaining parts taken from reference TRBV9 and TRBJ2-1, reads DSGVTQTPKHLITATGQRVTLRCSPRSGDLSVYWYQQSLDQGLQFLIQYYNGEERAKGNILERFSAQQFPDLHSELNLSSLELGDSALYFCASSARKRGTYNEQFFGPGTRLTVL.

J is TRBJ2-7 and V is TRBV6-1; 11 nucleotides match TRBD1. Germline V gene lookup returns CDR1 MNHNS and CDR2 SASEGT. The CDR3 contains 15 residues. J was trimmed by 1 base and V by 7 bases; bases with no gene match: 6. CDR3 nucleotide sequence: TGTGCCAGCATGGGGGACAGGGGGTTTTCCTACGAGCAGTACTTC. Encoded protein: CASMGDRGFSYEQYF.

The chain recombines TRBV10-3 with TRBJ1-5; the match to TRBD1 covers 8 bases. CDR1 is ENHRY, CDR2 SYGVKD, per germline. After removal of 3 bases from V and 2 bases from J, the junction contained 3 bases not matched to a gene. The CDR3 covers 15 residues. CDR3 sequence (DNA): TGTGCCATCAGTGATCCAGGGGGCGGCAATCAGCCCCAGCATTTT. Amino acid sequence: CAISDPGGGNQPQHF.

The chain employs TRBV5-1 and TRBJ2-7; 9 positions agree with TRBD1. The germline CDR1 and CDR2 sequences are SGHRS and YFSETQ. The CDR3 runs 14 residues. V was pared by 0 bases and J by 8 bases, with 6 bases of the junction left unmatched. The CDR3 spells CASSLGIQGAKQYF. Written as DNA, the CDR3 is TGCGCCAGCAGCTTGGGGATACAGGGGGCGAAGCAGTACTTC.

The chain carries TRBV7-9 and TRBJ1-2; TRBD1 aligns across 7 bases. With V trimmed by 5 bases and J by 2 bases, 11 bases remained unmatched. This CDR3 region has 16 residues. Germline values: CDR1 SEHNR, CDR2 FQNEAQ (reference sequence). CDR3 bases: TGTGCCAGCAGCCCGGGACAGTCGTCCCCAAACTATGGCTACACCTTC. It codes for CASSPGQSSPNYGYTF.

This sequence joins TRBV7-3 and TRBJ2-1, with 7 bases matching TRBD2. V was pared by 5 bases and J by 1 base, with 5 bases of the junction left unmatched. The CDR3 length is 15 residues. Germline-derived CDR1 and CDR2 are SGHTA and FQGTGA. The CDR3 nucleotides are TGTGCCAGCAGCCCCACGCGGGGGTCCTACAATGAGCAGTTCTTC. Protein product: CASSPTRGSYNEQFF.

The CDR3 DNA sequence: TGTGCCAGCAGCCTTCGACTAGGCTCCTACGAGCAGTACTTC. Protein product: CASSLRLGSYEQYF. The gene calls are TRBV5-4 and TRBJ2-7; TRBD2 might be the D (6 bases). The ends were cut back, 4 bases at V and 0 bases at J, with 11 bases in the middle. The germline V gene encodes CDR1 SGHNT and CDR2 YYREEE (reference sequence). This CDR3 contains 14 residues.

The V call is TRBV2, the J call TRBJ2-7; TRBD2 agrees at 9 bases. Germline V gene data show CDR1 as SNHLY and CDR2 as FYNNEI. The CDR3 contains 14 residues. V was pared by 6 bases and J by 3 bases, with 6 bases of the junction left unmatched. The CDR3 is CASREASGIYEQYF. DNA of the CDR3: TGTGCCAGCAGGGAGGCTAGCGGGATCTACGAGCAGTACTTC.

This sequence joins TRBV6-1 and TRBJ2-7; D unclear. CDR1 and CDR2 (germline): MNHNS, SASEGT. The CDR3 is made up of 15 amino acids. The V and J ends lost 5 bases and 2 bases respectively, with 16 bases between them. The CDR3 nucleotides read TGTGCCAGCAGTTCTTCAGACTCTGCCGCCTACGAGCAGTACTTC. Its translation: CASSSSDSAAYEQYF.